This passage covers 6 T cell receptor beta chains from one sample sequenced in a study of cytomegalovirus exposure and HLA in healthy donors. 60 Vbeta and 13 Jbeta primers were used in PCR. TCRdb's table, derived via immunoSEQ multiplex PCR, lists solely in-frame clones and lacks some. The profile shows about 140,000 clones, around 76% of them singletons. Material for sequencing was PBMCs. The receptors were gathered from a man younger than 30 in good health and CMV-seronegative.

V is TRBV28 and J is TRBJ2-5, with 8 nucleotides matching TRBD1. CDR1 is MDHEN, CDR2 SYDVKM, per germline. The CDR3 has 15 amino acids. V shed 9 bases and J 11 bases; nucleotides not matched to a gene: 20. The CDR3 DNA sequence: TGTGCCAGTTATGACTTCGGGCAGGGGGCGGGTGAGCAGTACTTC. Protein sequence: CASYDFGQGAGEQYF.

The rearrangement joins TRBV28 to TRBJ2-2; 9 nucleotides align to TRBD1. Germline lookup yields CDR1 MDHEN and CDR2 SYDVKM. This CDR3 region has 17 residues. V trimming: 1 base; J trimming: 5 bases; junction bases outside the gene matches: 8. CDR3 nucleotides: TGTGCCAGCAGTTTATCCCTACAGGGGGCCGGGACCGGGGAGCTGTTTTTT. This sequence encodes CASSLSLQGAGTGELFF.

The chain has TRBV11-2 and TRBJ2-5, with 7 bases lining up with TRBD1. Trimming removed 5 bases from V and 1 base from J; junction bases left unmatched: 4. The CDR3 length is 14 residues. Germline V gene lookup returns CDR1 SGHAT and CDR2 FQNNGV. This CDR3 reads CASSRDSAQETQYF. DNA of the CDR3: TGTGCCAGCAGCCGGGACAGTGCCCAAGAGACCCAGTACTTC.

The chain uses TRBV7-3 and TRBJ1-3, with D maybe TRBD1 (5 bases). Germline values: CDR1 SGHTA, CDR2 FQGTGA. The CDR3 extends over 16 amino acids. With 5 bases removed from V and 0 bases from J, the gap between germline ends came to 14 bases. Here the CDR3 reads CASSPAPGNSGNTIYF. CDR3 DNA sequence: TGTGCCAGCAGCCCCGCTCCAGGGAACTCTGGAAACACCATATATTTT.

The rearrangement joins TRBV11-3 to TRBJ2-1; D gene uncertain. The CDR3 totals 14 residues. Germline CDR1 reads SGHNT; CDR2 reads YENEEA. V was shortened by 4 bases and J by 9 bases, with 16 bases between the two germline ends. CDR3 coding DNA: TGTGCCAGCAGCTCGCGCCCCTTCGGGTCTGAGCAGTTCTTC. Residues: CASSSRPFGSEQFF.

The chain has TRBV28 and TRBJ2-7; D unresolved. The CDR3 is 13 amino acids. The ends were cut back, 5 bases at V and 2 bases at J, with 10 bases in the middle. The germline V gene has CDR1 MDHEN and CDR2 SYDVKM. The CDR3 reads CASSPRGPYEQYF. For the CDR3, the DNA is TGTGCCAGCAGTCCCCGAGGCCCCTACGAGCAGTACTTC.